The TCR beta chain described here comes from a study of technical replicates of blood from a few donors. There are 13 residues in the CDR3. The germline CDR1 and CDR2 sequences are MNHEY and SMNVEV (reference sequence). V was trimmed by 6 bases and J by 3 bases, leaving 11 bases between them. Measured with immunoSEQ multiplex PCR; TCRdb has only the in-frame clones, and not every one. The table records about 60,000 clones, 85% to 95% of them present only once. Sequenced input: PBMCs. The genes are TRBV27 and TRBJ2-5, with a possible D match to TRBD2 (5 bases). This sequence was found in a human donor in good health. Some clones in this sample may be carry-over from other donors' samples. Here the CDR3 DNA reads TGTGCCAGCAGCGCCCACGGGGAAGAGACCCAGTACTTC. This gives the protein CASSAHGEETQYF.